This T cell receptor (beta chain) originates from a study of cytomegalovirus exposure and HLA in healthy donors. In germline, CDR1 is WSHSY, CDR2 SAAADI. The CDR3 is 17 amino acids. V dropped 6 bases and J dropped 0 bases, with 18 bases sitting between them. The donors formed part of the roughly 120-subject validation cohort, distinct from the roughly 600-subject first cohort. Profiling relied on immunoSEQ multiplex PCR, and the TCRdb table lists in-frame clones only, not all of them. Among around 160,000 clones listed, around 85% were seen once. The source material was PBMCs. The receptor was isolated from a man aged 25 to 45 in good health and CMV-seropositive. The chain joins TRBV10-2 to TRBJ1-5; D is perhaps TRBD1 (5 bases). CDR3 nucleotides: TGCGCCAGCAGCAGGGCCGGGACTGCTGATAGCAATCAGCCCCAGCATTTT. As protein: CASSRAGTADSNQPQHF.